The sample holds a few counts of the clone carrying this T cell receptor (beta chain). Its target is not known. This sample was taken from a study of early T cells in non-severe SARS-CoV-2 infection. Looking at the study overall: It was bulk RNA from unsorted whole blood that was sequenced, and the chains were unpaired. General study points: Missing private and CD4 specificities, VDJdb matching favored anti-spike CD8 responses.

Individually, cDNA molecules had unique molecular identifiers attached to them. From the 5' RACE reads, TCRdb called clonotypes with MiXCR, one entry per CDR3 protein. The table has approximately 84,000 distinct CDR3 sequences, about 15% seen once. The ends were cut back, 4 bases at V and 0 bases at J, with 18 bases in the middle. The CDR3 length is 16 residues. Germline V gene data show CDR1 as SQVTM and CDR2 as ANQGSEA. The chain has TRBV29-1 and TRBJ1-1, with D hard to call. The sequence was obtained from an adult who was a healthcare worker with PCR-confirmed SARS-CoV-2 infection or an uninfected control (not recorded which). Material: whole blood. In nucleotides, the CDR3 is TGCAGCGTTGTCGTCCATCGGGTGGGAGTGAACACTGAAGCTTTCTTT. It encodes CSVVVHRVGVNTEAFF.